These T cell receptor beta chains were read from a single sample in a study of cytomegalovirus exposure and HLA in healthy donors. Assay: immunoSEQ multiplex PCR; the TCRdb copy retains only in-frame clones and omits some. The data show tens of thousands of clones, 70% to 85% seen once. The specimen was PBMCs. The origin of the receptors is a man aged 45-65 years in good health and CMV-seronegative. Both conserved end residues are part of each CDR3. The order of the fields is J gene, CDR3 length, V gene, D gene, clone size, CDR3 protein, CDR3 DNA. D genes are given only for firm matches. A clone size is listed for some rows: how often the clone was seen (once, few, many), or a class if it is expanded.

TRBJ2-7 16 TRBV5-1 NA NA CASSGGDSNFPYEQYF TGCGCCAGCAGCGGCGGGGACAGCAACTTTCCCTACGAGCAGTACTTC
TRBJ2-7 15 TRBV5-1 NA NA CASSLSNPSSYEQYF TGCGCCAGCAGCTTGTCCAATCCTAGCTCCTACGAGCAGTACTTC
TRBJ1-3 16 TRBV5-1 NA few CASRAASGVGGNTIYF TGCGCCAGCAGGGCCGCCTCAGGGGTCGGAGGAAACACCATATATTTT
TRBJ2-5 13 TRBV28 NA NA CASYREQGETQYF TGTGCCAGCTACAGAGAGCAGGGAGAGACCCAGTACTTC
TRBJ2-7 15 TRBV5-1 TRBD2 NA CASSPDGGRGDEQYF TGCGCCAGCAGCCCGGACGGGGGGCGGGGGGACGAGCAGTACTTC
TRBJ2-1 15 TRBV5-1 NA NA CASSPLTDSYNEQFF TGCGCCAGCAGCCCTCTGACAGACTCCTACAATGAGCAGTTCTTC
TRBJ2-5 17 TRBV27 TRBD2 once CASSSLGSSGSSETQYF TGTGCCAGCAGTTCGTTAGGATCTAGCGGGAGCTCAGAGACCCAGTACTTC
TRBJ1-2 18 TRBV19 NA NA CASSIETRRDTYGYGYTF TGTGCCAGTAGTATAGAGACTCGCCGGGACACCTACGGCTATGGCTACACCTTC
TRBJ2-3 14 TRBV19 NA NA CASSPSYSTDTQYF TGTGCCAGTAGTCCGTCTTACTCCACAGATACGCAGTATTTT
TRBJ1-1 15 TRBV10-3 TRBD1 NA CASRLTGGLNTEAFF TGTGCCAGCAGGCTGACAGGGGGATTGAACACTGAAGCTTTCTTT
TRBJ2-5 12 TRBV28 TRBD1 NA CASSLAGGTQYF TGTGCCAGCAGTTTAGCAGGGGGGACCCAGTACTTC
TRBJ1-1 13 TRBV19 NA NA CASSGRVRAEAFF TGTGCCAGTAGTGGCAGGGTACGGGCTGAAGCTTTCTTT
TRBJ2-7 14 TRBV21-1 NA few CASSIRTGGYEQYF TGTGCCAGCAGCATCCGGACAGGGGGCTACGAGCAGTACTTC
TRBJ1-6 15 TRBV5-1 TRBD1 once CASSWDRGDNSPLHF TGCGCCAGCAGCTGGGACAGGGGGGATAATTCACCCCTCCACTTT
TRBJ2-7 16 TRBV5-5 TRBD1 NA CASSLGAGQGAVEQYF TGTGCCAGCAGCTTGGGGGCCGGGCAGGGGGCAGTTGAGCAGTACTTC
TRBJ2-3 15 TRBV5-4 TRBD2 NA CASSLTSGSTDTQYF TGTGCCAGCAGCTTGACTAGCGGGAGCACAGATACGCAGTATTTT
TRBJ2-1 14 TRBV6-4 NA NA CASSESRAGNEQFF TGTGCCAGCAGTGAATCGAGGGCCGGTAATGAGCAGTTCTTC
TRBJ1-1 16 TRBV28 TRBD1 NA CASSLPQGDVNTEAFF TGTGCCAGCAGTTTACCTCAGGGGGATGTGAACACTGAAGCTTTCTTT
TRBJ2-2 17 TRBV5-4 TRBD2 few CASSQGTSGRRTGELFF TGTGCCAGCAGCCAAGGGACTAGCGGGAGAAGGACCGGGGAGCTGTTTTTT
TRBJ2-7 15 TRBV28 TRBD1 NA CASSLGGQGAPEQYF TGTGCCAGCAGTTTAGGAGGACAGGGGGCCCCCGAGCAGTACTTC
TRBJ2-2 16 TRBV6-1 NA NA CASSVRRAGWPGELFF TGTGCCAGCAGTGTGAGGAGGGCAGGGTGGCCCGGGGAGCTGTTTTTT
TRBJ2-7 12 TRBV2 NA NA CASSVGVREQYF TGTGCCAGCAGTGTCGGGGTTCGAGAGCAGTACTTC
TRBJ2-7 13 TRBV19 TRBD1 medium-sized CASNKGTGNEQYF TGTGCCAGTAATAAGGGGACAGGGAACGAGCAGTACTTC
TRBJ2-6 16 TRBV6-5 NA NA CASSFRVRSGANVLTF TGTGCCAGCAGTTTCCGGGTCCGCTCTGGGGCCAACGTCCTGACTTTC
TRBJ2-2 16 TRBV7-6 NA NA CASSLLDRTITGELFF TGTGCCAGCAGTCTCCTTGATAGAACCATCACCGGGGAGCTGTTTTTT
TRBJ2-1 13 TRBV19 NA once CASMVAGYNEQFF TGTGCCAGTATGGTGGCGGGCTACAATGAGCAGTTCTTC
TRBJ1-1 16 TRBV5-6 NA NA CASSLGQNQMNTEAFF TGTGCCAGCAGCTTGGGGCAGAACCAAATGAACACTGAAGCTTTCTTT
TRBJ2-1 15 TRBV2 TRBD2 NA CASKASGSTYNEQFF TGTGCCAGCAAGGCTAGCGGGAGTACCTACAATGAGCAGTTCTTC